The rows below give T cell receptor beta chains drawn from one sample of a study of blood T cell repertoires in COVID-19. The table came from immunoSEQ multiplex PCR; TCRdb's copy has only in-frame clones and leaves some out. The sample lists about 480,000 clones, 88% occurring once. The source material was PBMCs or T cells enriched from blood (not recorded which). Receptor source: a woman between 40 and 50 years old who had recovered from COVID-19. CDR3s include the opening cysteine and the closing phenylalanine or tryptophan. A D gene is named only where the DNA matches it firmly. Size tells how often a clone was seen (once, few, many) or the class of an expanded clone, and some rows leave it out.

j_call clone_size d_call v_call cdr3_aa cdr3_nt
TRBJ1-1 - TRBD1 TRBV11-2 CASSLRTGGVSNTEAFF TGTGCCAGCAGCTTAAGGACAGGGGGCGTTTCGAACACTGAAGCTTTCTTT
TRBJ2-6 - TRBD1 TRBV14 CASSQVRDREHPSGANVLTF TGTGCCAGCAGCCAAGTAAGGGACAGGGAGCACCCTTCTGGGGCCAACGTCCTGACTTTC
TRBJ2-7 - - TRBV2 CASSGGTDAYEQYF TGTGCCAGCAGTGGCGGGACGGACGCCTACGAGCAGTACTTC
TRBJ2-1 once TRBD1 TRBV19 CASSNPPQGVAEQFF TGTGCCAGTAGTAACCCCCCCCAGGGGGTGGCTGAGCAGTTCTTC
TRBJ1-2 once TRBD1 TRBV18 CASSPRSGQGQGGYTF TGTGCCAGCTCACCACGGTCAGGACAGGGGCAGGGCGGCTACACCTTC
TRBJ1-2 few TRBD1 TRBV4-3 CASSLRQGEDGYTF TGCGCCAGCAGCCTGAGACAGGGAGAGGATGGCTACACCTTC
TRBJ2-3 - - TRBV5-4 CASSLGEDTQYF TGTGCCAGCAGCTTAGGGGAAGATACGCAGTATTTT
TRBJ1-5 - TRBD1 TRBV27 CASSFTYYTGTGVQPQHF TGTGCCAGCAGTTTTACGTACTACACCGGGACAGGGGTTCAGCCCCAGCATTTT
TRBJ2-7 - TRBD1 TRBV4-3 CASSQYYRGLHEQYF TGCGCCAGCAGCCAGTATTACAGGGGGCTACACGAGCAGTACTTC
TRBJ1-2 - - TRBV20-1 CSAGGDGYTF TGCAGTGCTGGGGGGGATGGCTACACCTTC
TRBJ2-1 - - TRBV4-1 CASKIRDGSNDEQFF TGCGCCAGCAAAATTCGCGACGGGAGCAACGATGAGCAGTTCTTC
TRBJ2-5 - - TRBV6-1 CASSEPGSQETQYF TGTGCCAGCAGTGAACCGGGAAGTCAAGAGACCCAGTACTTC
TRBJ2-3 - - TRBV7-7 CASSLEQGTDTQYF TGTGCCAGCAGCTTAGAACAGGGAACAGATACGCAGTATTTT
TRBJ1-3 - - TRBV30 CARSEGSGNTIYF TGTGCCCGATCGGAGGGGTCTGGAAACACCATATATTTT
TRBJ2-1 - TRBD1 TRBV29-1 CSGHNRGDEQFF TGCAGCGGTCATAACAGGGGCGATGAGCAGTTCTTC
TRBJ2-2 - - TRBV7-8 CVSKARFGTGELFF TGTGTCAGCAAAGCTAGATTCGGCACCGGGGAGCTGTTTTTT
TRBJ2-7 - TRBD1 TRBV6-5 CASSYLQGNYEQYF TGTGCCAGCAGTTACTTACAGGGGAACTACGAGCAGTACTTC
TRBJ2-2 - - TRBV11-2 CASSSPRVLRGELFF TGTGCCAGCAGCTCCCCGCGGGTCCTTAGGGGGGAGCTGTTTTTT
TRBJ1-4 - TRBD1 TRBV10-3 CAISGGTGNEKLFF TGTGCCATCAGTGGCGGGACAGGGAATGAAAAACTGTTTTTT
TRBJ2-7 - TRBD2 TRBV30 CAWRDSGGFNEQYF TGTGCCTGGAGGGACAGCGGGGGCTTCAACGAGCAGTACTTC
TRBJ2-7 - TRBD2 TRBV3-1/TRBV3-2 CASSRLVGGSGGSYEQYF TGTGCCAGCAGCCGTCTGGTCGGCGGGAGTGGAGGGTCCTACGAGCAGTACTTC
TRBJ2-1 - - TRBV18 CASSPPADPPYNEQFF TGTGCCAGCTCACCACCCGCAGATCCCCCTTACAATGAGCAGTTCTTC
TRBJ2-1 - TRBD2 TRBV4-3 CASSQEGVAGEGFYNEQFF TGCGCCAGCAGCCAAGAGGGGGTAGCGGGAGAGGGGTTCTACAATGAGCAGTTCTTC
TRBJ1-2 - - TRBV30 CAWEQDRWNYGYTF TGTGCCTGGGAACAGGACAGATGGAACTATGGCTACACCTTC
TRBJ2-2 - - TRBV7-2 CASRKGPGGELFF TGTGCCAGCAGAAAAGGTCCGGGGGGGGAGCTGTTTTTT
TRBJ1-4 - - TRBV3-1/TRBV3-2 CASSQGWGNQRGEKLFF TGTGCCAGCAGCCAAGGGTGGGGGAATCAGCGGGGAGAAAAACTGTTTTTT